A single sample is the source of the 2 T cell receptor beta chains below, sequenced in a study of shared clonotypes between healthy human individuals. Profiled with immunoSEQ multiplex PCR; TCRdb holds only in-frame clones, not every one. The table lists around 1.5 million clones, nearly 99% of them singletons. Material for sequencing was naive CD4+ T cells sorted from blood. Subset meaning: CD45RA+ positively selected. All receptors derive from a man younger than 45 in good health.

This chain uses TRBV11-2 with TRBJ2-2, with 16 bases matching TRBD2. CDR1 is SGHAT and CDR2 is FQNNGV in the germline V gene. Losses at the gene ends were 3 bases for V and 3 bases for J; bases not matched to a gene: 4. CDR3 length equals 18 residues. The CDR3 reads CASSLGTSGRADTGELFF. CDR3 nucleotides: TGTGCCAGCAGCTTGGGGACTAGCGGGAGGGCCGACACCGGGGAGCTGTTTTTT.

Points on this clone: The same CDR3 arises from other DNA sequences in this sample as well. The chain employs TRBV5-1 and TRBJ2-5, with TRBD1 as a possible D gene (5 bases). V lost 4 bases and J 1 base, leaving 8 bases between the germline ends. Looked up from germline, CDR1 is SGHRS and CDR2 is YFSETQ. CDR3 length equals 13 residues. The CDR3 is CASSRGVQETQYF. CDR3 in DNA: TGCGCCAGCAGCAGGGGTGTCCAAGAGACCCAGTACTTC. Using reference TRBV5-1 and TRBJ2-5 for the parts outside the CDR3, the full variable domain is KAGVTQTPRYLIKTRGQQVTLSCSPISGHRSVSWYQQTPGQGLQFLFEYFSETQRNKGNFPGRFSGRQFSNSRSEMNVSTLELGDSALYLCASSRGVQETQYFGPGTRLLVL.